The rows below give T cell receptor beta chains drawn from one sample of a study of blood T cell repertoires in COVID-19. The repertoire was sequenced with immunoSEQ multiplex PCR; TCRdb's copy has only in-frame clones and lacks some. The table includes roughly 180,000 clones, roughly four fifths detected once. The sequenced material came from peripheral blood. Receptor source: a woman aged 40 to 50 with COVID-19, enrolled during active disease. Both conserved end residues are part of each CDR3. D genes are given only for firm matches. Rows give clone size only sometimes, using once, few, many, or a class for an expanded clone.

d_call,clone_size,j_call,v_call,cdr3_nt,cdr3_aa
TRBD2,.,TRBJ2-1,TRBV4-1,TGCGCCAGCAGCCAAGAAGAGCGGGAGTCCTACAATGAGCAGTTCTTC,CASSQEERESYNEQFF
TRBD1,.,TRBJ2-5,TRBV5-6,TGTGCCAGCAGCGAGGGACAGCTCCAAGAGACCCAGTACTTC,CASSEGQLQETQYF
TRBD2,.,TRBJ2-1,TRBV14,TGTGCCAGCAGCCAAGAGCGGGAGAACTACTACTACAATGAGCAGTTCTTC,CASSQERENYYYNEQFF
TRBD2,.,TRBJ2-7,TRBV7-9,TGTGCCAGCAGCTTGGGGACTAGCGGGAGTCCAGGCTACGAGCAGTACTTC,CASSLGTSGSPGYEQYF
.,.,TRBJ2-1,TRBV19,TGTGCCAGTAGTTTTCGGGAGCTCTTCTTTGAGCAGTTCTTC,CASSFRELFFEQFF
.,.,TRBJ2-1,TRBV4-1,TGCGCCAGCAGCCAAGATAATCGGCGGCCCAGTGGGCAGTTCTTC,CASSQDNRRPSGQFF
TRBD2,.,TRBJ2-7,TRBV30,TGTGCCTGGACGGCAGGCGTAGCGGGAGGGGACGAGCAGTACTTC,CAWTAGVAGGDEQYF
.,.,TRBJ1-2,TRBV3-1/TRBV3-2,TGTGCCAGCAGCCGCGGGATTGGCTACACCTTC,CASSRGIGYTF
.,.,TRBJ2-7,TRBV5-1,TGCGCCAGCAGCTTGGGACAGTCGGCCGTGGGGCAGTACTTC,CASSLGQSAVGQYF
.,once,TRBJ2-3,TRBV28,TGTGCCAGCAGTTCCCGGGGGTATACGCAGTATTTT,CASSSRGYTQYF
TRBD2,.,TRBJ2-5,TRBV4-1,TGCGCCAGCAGCCAAGAGGCGGGGGGAGAGACCCAGTACTTC,CASSQEAGGETQYF
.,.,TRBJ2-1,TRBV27,TGTGCCAGCAGTCCGCTACAGGGACTACGCTACAATGAGCAGTTCTTC,CASSPLQGLRYNEQFF
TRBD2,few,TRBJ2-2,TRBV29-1,TGCAGCGGGGCGGGGGGACTGACCGGGGAGCTGTTTTTT,CSGAGGLTGELFF
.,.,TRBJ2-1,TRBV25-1,TGTGCCAGCAGTGAACCCGGGTACAATGAGCAGTTCTTC,CASSEPGYNEQFF
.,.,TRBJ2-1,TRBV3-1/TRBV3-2,TGTGCCAGCAGCTATCAGGGAAGCTCCTACAATGAGCAGTTCTTC,CASSYQGSSYNEQFF
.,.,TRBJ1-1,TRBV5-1,TGCGCCAGCAGCCGAGGACAGAATTCCATGAACACTGAAGCTTTCTTT,CASSRGQNSMNTEAFF
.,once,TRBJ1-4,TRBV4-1,TGCGCCAGCAGCCAAGACACGGGAGTCGGAAAACTGTTTTTT,CASSQDTGVGKLFF
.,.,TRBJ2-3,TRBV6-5,TGTGCCAGCAGTCGCCTAGGGGGACCCACAGATACGCAGTATTTT,CASSRLGGPTDTQYF